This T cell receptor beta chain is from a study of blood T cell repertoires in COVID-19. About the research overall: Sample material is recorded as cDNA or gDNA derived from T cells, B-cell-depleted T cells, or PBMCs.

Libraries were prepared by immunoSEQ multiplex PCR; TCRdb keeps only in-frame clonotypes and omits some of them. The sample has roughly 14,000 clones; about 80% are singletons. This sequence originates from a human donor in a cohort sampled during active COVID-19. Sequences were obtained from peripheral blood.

CDR3 nucleotides: TGCGCCAGCAGCCCCCGGACAGGGGATGGCACTGAAGCTTTCTTT. Its translation is CASSPRTGDGTEAFF. The genes are TRBV5-1 and TRBJ1-1; TRBD1 agrees at 9 bases. The trim removed 4 bases at V and 4 bases at J, leaving 8 bases unmatched. CDR1 and CDR2 (germline): SGHRS, YFSETQ. The CDR3 is 15 residues long.